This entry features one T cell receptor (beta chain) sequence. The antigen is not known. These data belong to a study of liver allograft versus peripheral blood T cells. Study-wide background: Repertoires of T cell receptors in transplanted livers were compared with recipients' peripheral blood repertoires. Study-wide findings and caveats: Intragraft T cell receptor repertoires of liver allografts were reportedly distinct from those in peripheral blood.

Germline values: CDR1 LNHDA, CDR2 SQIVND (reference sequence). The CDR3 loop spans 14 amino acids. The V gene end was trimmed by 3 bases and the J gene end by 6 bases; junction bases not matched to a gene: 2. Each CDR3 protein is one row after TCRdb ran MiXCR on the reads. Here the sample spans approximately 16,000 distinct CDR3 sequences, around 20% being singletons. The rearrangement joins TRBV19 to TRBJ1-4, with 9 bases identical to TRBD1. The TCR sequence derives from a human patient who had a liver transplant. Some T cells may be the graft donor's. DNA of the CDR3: TGTGCCAGTAGTATGACAGGGGGTTATGAAAAACTGTTTTTT. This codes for CASSMTGGYEKLFF.